The 19 T cell receptor beta chains given below trace back to one sample, sequenced in a study of cytomegalovirus exposure and HLA in healthy donors. Vbeta (60) and Jbeta (13) primers were used in the PCR. Assay used: immunoSEQ multiplex PCR; TCRdb lists only in-frame clones, some missing. Here the sample spans about 140,000 clones, 75% to 80% being singletons. The specimen sequenced was PBMCs. All receptors derive from a female donor in good health and CMV-seronegative.

The rearrangement links TRBV7-8 to TRBJ2-7; TRBD2 matches 9 bases. CDR3 size: 15 residues. Germline loops: CDR1 SGHVS, CDR2 FQNEAQ. The junction had 6 bases not matched to a gene; V was cut back by 2 bases and J by 4 bases. The CDR3 loop is CASSLYRLAVYEQYF. For the CDR3, the DNA is TGTGCCAGCAGCTTATATCGACTAGCGGTTTACGAGCAGTACTTC. Drawing the rest from reference TRBV7-8 and TRBJ2-7, the complete variable domain is GAGVSQSPRYKVAKRGQDVALRCDPISGHVSLFWYQQALGQGPEFLTYFQNEAQLDKSGLPSDRFFAERPEGSVSTLKIQRTQQEDSAVYLCASSLYRLAVYEQYFGPGTRLTVT.

This clone has just one count. The chain uses TRBV9 and TRBJ1-1, with D unresolved. This CDR3 is 14 amino acids long. V lost 0 bases and J 5 bases, leaving 11 bases between the germline ends. Germline values: CDR1 SGDLS, CDR2 YYNGEE. Written as DNA, the CDR3 is TGTGCCAGCAGCGTAGGGGCAGTTCCTACTGAAGCTTTCTTT. Translation: CASSVGAVPTEAFF.

CDR3 sequence reads: CASGTGGNTIYF. CDR3 DNA sequence: TGTGCCAGCGGAACAGGGGGAAACACCATATATTTT. V and J are TRBV9 and TRBJ1-3; weak D call: TRBD1 (6 bases). Trimming stripped 7 bases from V and 4 bases from J, with 9 bases between. The CDR3 sequence is 12 residues long. In germline, CDR1 is SGDLS, CDR2 YYNGEE.

The gene calls are TRBV5-1 and TRBJ1-2; weak D call: TRBD1 (5 bases). V was cut by 7 bases and J by 7 bases, with 11 bases left in between. The CDR3 totals 11 residues. CDR1 is SGHRS, CDR2 YFSETQ, per germline. The CDR3 region is CASGEGSGYTF. The CDR3 DNA follows: TGCGCCAGCGGGGAGGGGAGTGGCTACACCTTC.

This clone was detected a few times. This chain joins TRBV6-1 and TRBJ1-4, with TRBD1 as a possible D gene (5 bases). Per the germline V gene, CDR1 is MNHNS and CDR2 is SASEGT. V lost 7 bases and J 1 base, leaving 10 bases between the germline ends. CDR3 size: 14 residues. The CDR3 here is CASTPRVTNEKLFF. The CDR3 DNA reads TGTGCCAGCACCCCCAGGGTAACTAATGAAAAACTGTTTTTT.

V and J are TRBV28 and TRBJ1-2, with TRBD1 as a possible D gene (5 bases). CDR3 length equals 11 residues. Germline V gene sequence: CDR1 MDHEN, CDR2 SYDVKM. Trimming left V 6 bases short and J 4 bases short, with 6 bases between. DNA for the CDR3: TGTGCCAGCAGGACAGCCTATGGCTACACCTTC. The encoded protein is CASRTAYGYTF.

The rearrangement uses TRBV11-2 and TRBJ1-2, with D possibly being TRBD1 (5 bases). Trimming pared 2 bases from V and 1 base from J, leaving 11 bases between. The CDR3 sequence is 15 residues long. Germline V gene data show CDR1 as SGHAT and CDR2 as FQNNGV. This CDR3 is CASSLNARVNYGYTF. The CDR3, as DNA: TGTGCCAGCAGCTTAAACGCCAGGGTTAACTATGGCTACACCTTC.

The chain recombines TRBV5-1 with TRBJ2-2; 9 nucleotides agree with TRBD1. The CDR3 length is 15 residues. Germline loops: CDR1 SGHRS, CDR2 YFSETQ. V was pared by 4 bases and J by 1 base, with 2 bases of the junction left unmatched. CDR3 sequence (DNA): TGCGCCAGCAGCGGGGGACAGGGGAACACCGGGGAGCTGTTTTTT. Translation gives CASSGGQGNTGELFF.

Only a few counts were recorded for this clone. This chain joins TRBV21-1 and TRBJ1-2; no check of the table's D call, TRBD1, against the DNA was made. TRBV21-1 is assigned pseudogene status. The CDR3 contains 13 residues. CDR3 in amino acids: CASRTGLRWGYTF. For the CDR3, the DNA is TGTGCCAGCAGGACAGGCCTCCGGTGGGGCTACACCTTC.

The V call is TRBV27, the J call TRBJ2-1; D might be TRBD1 (6 bases). The germline gives CDR1 MNHEY, CDR2 SMNVEV (reference sequence). This CDR3 contains 13 residues. Trimming pared 2 bases from V and 5 bases from J, leaving 7 bases between. The CDR3 nucleotides are TGTGCCAGCAGTTTACCAGGGGACAATGAGCAGTTCTTC. The encoded protein is CASSLPGDNEQFF.

V and J are TRBV6-5 and TRBJ2-5; tentatively, D is TRBD1 (6 bases). Near its end, the DNA agrees better with TRBJ2-7, so the J call may be wrong. Germline CDR1 MNHEY, CDR2 SVGAGI. CDR3 length equals 15 residues. The CDR3 loop reads CASSYFEGEGYEQYF. Here the CDR3 DNA reads TGTGCCAGCAGTTATTTCGAGGGGGAAGGGTACGAGCAGTACTTC.

This clone was observed a few times. The chain recombines TRBV7-2 with TRBJ1-5, with D hard to call. The CDR3 extends over 14 amino acids. Germline V lookup: CDR1 SGHTA, CDR2 FQGNSA. Trimming removed 6 bases from V and 3 bases from J, with 12 bases in between. The CDR3 protein is CASRVESYNQPQHF. The CDR3 DNA reads TGTGCCAGCAGGGTAGAGTCATACAATCAGCCCCAGCATTTT. Supplemented by reference TRBV7-2 and TRBJ1-5, the full variable domain reads GAGVSQSPSNKVTEKGKDVELRCDPISGHTALYWYRQSLGQGLEFLIYFQGNSAPDKSGLPSDRFSAERTGGSVSTLTIQRTQQEDSAVYLCASRVESYNQPQHFGDGTRLSIL.

J is TRBJ2-1 and V is TRBV28; maybe TRBD2 (6 bases). Per germline, CDR1 MDHEN and CDR2 SYDVKM. The CDR3 loop spans 15 amino acids. V lost 3 bases and J lost 4, with 13 bases in between. The CDR3 spells CASSLSTAGYNEQFF. The DNA of the CDR3 is TGTGCCAGCAGTTTGTCGACTGCGGGGTACAATGAGCAGTTCTTC.

This chain uses TRBV4-1 with TRBJ2-7; TRBD2 agrees at 8 bases. Germline CDR1 reads MGHRA; CDR2 reads YSYEKL. This CDR3 has 16 amino acids. V lost 1 base and J lost 3; bases outside the gene matches: 8. CDR3 sequence: CASSQVSGGGYYEQYF. CDR3 nucleotide sequence: TGCGCCAGCAGCCAAGTATCCGGCGGGGGGTACTACGAGCAGTACTTC.

The V and J genes are TRBV27 and TRBJ1-2; a weak D match, TRBD1 (5 bases). The CDR3 totals 13 residues. The V gene's germline CDR1 is MNHEY and CDR2 SMNVEV (reference sequence). The V and J ends lost 3 bases and 12 bases respectively, with 17 bases between them. The CDR3: CASSFIKSGPHTF. CDR3 sequence (DNA): TGTGCCAGCAGTTTCATCAAATCAGGGCCCCACACCTTC.

The rearrangement joins TRBV6-1 to TRBJ1-1, with 7 bases aligning to TRBD1. The CDR3 is 15 residues long. Germline V CDR1 and CDR2: MNHNS, SASEGT. J lost 1 base, V lost 5 bases, and 7 bases had no gene match. The CDR3 sequence: CASSITGTANTEAFF. DNA of the CDR3: TGTGCCAGCAGTATTACCGGGACAGCGAACACTGAAGCTTTCTTT.

This clone was seen a few times. This sequence joins TRBV7-9 and TRBJ2-7; TRBD1 matches at 9 bases. Germline CDR1 SEHNR, CDR2 FQNEAQ (reference sequence). V shed 5 bases, J shed 3 bases, and the junction held 8 bases outside the gene matches. The CDR3 runs to 15 residues. CDR3 in DNA: TGTGCCAGCAGCCTCGGGACAGGGAGGAGCTACGAGCAGTACTTC. Translation gives CASSLGTGRSYEQYF. Supplemented by reference TRBV7-9 and TRBJ2-7, the full variable domain reads DTGVSQNPRHKITKRGQNVTFRCDPISEHNRLYWYRQTLGQGPEFLTYFQNEAQLEKSRLLSDRFSAERPKGSFSTLEIQRTEQGDSAMYLCASSLGTGRSYEQYFGPGTRLTVT.

The chain uses TRBV7-3 and TRBJ2-5, with 7 bases that match TRBD1. V dropped 5 bases and J dropped 3; count of bases not matched to a gene: 9. This CDR3 has 15 residues. CDR1 is SGHTA and CDR2 is FQGTGA in the germline V gene. CDR3 bases: TGTGCCAGCAGCCCGACGACAGGGTATGAAGAGACCCAGTACTTC. Protein sequence: CASSPTTGYEETQYF. The full variable domain, rest sourced from reference TRBV7-3 and TRBJ2-5, is GAGVSQTPSNKVTEKGKYVELRCDPISGHTALYWYRQSLGQGPEFLIYFQGTGAADDSGLPNDRFFAVRPEGSVSTLKIQRTERGDSAVYLCASSPTTGYEETQYFGPGTRLLVL.

This clone was seen a handful of times. The chain carries TRBV7-9 and TRBJ1-1, with TRBD1 as a possible D gene (6 bases). Trimming took 0 bases from V and 1 from J, leaving 9 bases between them. The CDR3 has 15 amino acids. Germline CDR1 is SEHNR and CDR2 is FQNEAQ (reference sequence). The CDR3 DNA reads TGTGCCAGCAGCTTAGCGCTCAGGGGGAACACTGAAGCTTTCTTT. Translated: CASSLALRGNTEAFF.